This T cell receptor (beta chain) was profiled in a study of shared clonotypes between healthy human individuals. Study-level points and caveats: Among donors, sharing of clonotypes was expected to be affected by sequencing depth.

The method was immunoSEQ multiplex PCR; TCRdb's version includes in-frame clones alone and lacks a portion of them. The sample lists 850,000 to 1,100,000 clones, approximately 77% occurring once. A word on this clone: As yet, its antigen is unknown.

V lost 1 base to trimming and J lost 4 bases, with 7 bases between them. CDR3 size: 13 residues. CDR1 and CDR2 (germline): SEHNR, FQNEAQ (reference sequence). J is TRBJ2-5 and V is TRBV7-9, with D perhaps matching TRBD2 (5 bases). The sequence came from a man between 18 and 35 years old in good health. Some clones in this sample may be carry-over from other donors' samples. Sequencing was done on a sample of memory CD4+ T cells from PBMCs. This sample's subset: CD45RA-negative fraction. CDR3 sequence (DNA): TGTGCCAGCAGCTTAGTGCGGGCAGAGACCCAGTACTTC. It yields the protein CASSLVRAETQYF.